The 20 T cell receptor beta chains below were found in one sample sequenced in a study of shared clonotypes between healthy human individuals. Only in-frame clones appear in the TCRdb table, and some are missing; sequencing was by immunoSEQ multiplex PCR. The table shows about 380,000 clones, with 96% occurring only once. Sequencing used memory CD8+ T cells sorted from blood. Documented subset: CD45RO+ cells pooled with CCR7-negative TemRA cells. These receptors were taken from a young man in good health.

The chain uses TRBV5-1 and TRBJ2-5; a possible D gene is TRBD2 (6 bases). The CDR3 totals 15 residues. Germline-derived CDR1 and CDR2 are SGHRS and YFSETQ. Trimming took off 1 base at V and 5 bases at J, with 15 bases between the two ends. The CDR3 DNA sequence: TGCGCCAGCAGCTTGAGCCTAGCGTTACAGGAGACCCAGTACTTC. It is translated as CASSLSLALQETQYF.

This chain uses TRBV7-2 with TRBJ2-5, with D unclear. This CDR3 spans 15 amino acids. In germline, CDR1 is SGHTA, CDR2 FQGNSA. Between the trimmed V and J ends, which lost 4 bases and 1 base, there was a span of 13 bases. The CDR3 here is CASSSPPVFQETQYF. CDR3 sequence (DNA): TGTGCCAGCAGCTCCCCCCCGGTTTTCCAAGAGACCCAGTACTTC. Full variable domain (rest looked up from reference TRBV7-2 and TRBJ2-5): GAGVSQSPSNKVTEKGKDVELRCDPISGHTALYWYRQSLGQGLEFLIYFQGNSAPDKSGLPSDRFSAERTGGSVSTLTIQRTQQEDSAVYLCASSSPPVFQETQYFGPGTRLLVL.

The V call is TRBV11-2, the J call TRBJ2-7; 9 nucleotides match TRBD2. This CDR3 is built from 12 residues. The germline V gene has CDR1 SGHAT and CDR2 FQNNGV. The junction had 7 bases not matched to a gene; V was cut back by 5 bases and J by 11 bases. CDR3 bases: TGTGCCAGCAGCCCCGGGACTAGCTATAAGTACTTC. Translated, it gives CASSPGTSYKYF.

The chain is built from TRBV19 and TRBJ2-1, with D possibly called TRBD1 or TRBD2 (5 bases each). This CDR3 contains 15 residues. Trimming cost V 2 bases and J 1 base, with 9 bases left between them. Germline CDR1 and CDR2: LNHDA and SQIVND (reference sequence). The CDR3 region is CASSILRGSYNEQFF. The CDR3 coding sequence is TGTGCCAGTAGTATACTGAGGGGTTCCTACAATGAGCAGTTCTTC.

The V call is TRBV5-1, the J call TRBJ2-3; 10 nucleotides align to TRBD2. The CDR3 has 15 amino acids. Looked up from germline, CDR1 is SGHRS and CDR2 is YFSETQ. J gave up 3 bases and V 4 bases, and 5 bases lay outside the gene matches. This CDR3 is CASSILAGFTDTQYF. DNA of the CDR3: TGCGCCAGCAGCATACTAGCGGGATTTACAGATACGCAGTATTTT.

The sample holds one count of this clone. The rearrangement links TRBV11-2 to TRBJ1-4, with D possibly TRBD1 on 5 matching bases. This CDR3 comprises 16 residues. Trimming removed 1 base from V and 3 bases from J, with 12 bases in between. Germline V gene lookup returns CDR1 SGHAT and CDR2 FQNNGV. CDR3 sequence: CASSLVWGTSNEKLFF. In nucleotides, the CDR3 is TGTGCCAGCAGCTTAGTGTGGGGGACCTCTAATGAAAAACTGTTTTTT.

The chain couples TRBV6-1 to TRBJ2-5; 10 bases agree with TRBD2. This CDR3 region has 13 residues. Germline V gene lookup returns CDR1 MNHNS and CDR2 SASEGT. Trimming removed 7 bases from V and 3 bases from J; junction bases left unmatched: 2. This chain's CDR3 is CASTGLAEETQYF. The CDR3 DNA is TGTGCCAGCACCGGACTAGCGGAAGAGACCCAGTACTTC.

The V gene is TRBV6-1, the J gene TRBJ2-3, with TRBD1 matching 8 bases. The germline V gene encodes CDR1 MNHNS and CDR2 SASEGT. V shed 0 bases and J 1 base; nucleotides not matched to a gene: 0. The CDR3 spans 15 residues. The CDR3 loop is CASSEATGGTDTQYF. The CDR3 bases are TGTGCCAGCAGTGAAGCGACAGGGGGCACAGATACGCAGTATTTT.

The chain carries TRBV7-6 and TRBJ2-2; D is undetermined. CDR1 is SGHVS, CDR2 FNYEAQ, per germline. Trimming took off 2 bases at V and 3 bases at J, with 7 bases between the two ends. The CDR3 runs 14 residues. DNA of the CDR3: TGTGCCAGCAGCTTAATTGGTGACACCGGGGAGCTGTTTTTT. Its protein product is CASSLIGDTGELFF.

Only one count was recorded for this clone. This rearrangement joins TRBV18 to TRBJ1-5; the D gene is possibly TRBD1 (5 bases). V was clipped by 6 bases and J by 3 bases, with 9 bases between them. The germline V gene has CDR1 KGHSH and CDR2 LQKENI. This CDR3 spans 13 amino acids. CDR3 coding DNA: TGTGCCAGCTCCCTAGGGACCAATCAGCCCCAGCATTTT. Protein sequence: CASSLGTNQPQHF.

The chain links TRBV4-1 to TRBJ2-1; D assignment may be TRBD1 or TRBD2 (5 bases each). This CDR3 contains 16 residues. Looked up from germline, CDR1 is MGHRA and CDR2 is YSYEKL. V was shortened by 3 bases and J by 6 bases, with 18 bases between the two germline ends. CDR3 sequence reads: CASSQRGEVSGNEQFF. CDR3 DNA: TGCGCCAGCAGCCAGAGGGGAGAAGTATCCGGCAATGAGCAGTTCTTC.

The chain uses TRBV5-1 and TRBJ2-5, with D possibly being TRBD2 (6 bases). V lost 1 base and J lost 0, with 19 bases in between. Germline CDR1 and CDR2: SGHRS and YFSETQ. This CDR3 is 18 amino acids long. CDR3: CASSLSALASPYQETQYF. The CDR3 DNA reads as TGCGCCAGCAGCTTGTCCGCCCTAGCGTCCCCGTACCAAGAGACCCAGTACTTC.

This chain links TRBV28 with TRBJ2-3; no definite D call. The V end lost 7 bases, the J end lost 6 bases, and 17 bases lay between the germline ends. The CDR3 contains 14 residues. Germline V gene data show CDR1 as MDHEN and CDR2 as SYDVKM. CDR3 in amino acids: CASTRRESGDTQYF. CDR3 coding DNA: TGTGCCAGCACCCGCCGCGAGTCAGGTGATACGCAGTATTTT.

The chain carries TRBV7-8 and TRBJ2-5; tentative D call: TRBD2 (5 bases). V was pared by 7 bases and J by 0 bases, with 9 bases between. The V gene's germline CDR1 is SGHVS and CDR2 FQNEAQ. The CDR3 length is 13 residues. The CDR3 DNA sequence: TGTGCCAGCACCACGGGGTACCAAGAGACCCAGTACTTC. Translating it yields CASTTGYQETQYF.

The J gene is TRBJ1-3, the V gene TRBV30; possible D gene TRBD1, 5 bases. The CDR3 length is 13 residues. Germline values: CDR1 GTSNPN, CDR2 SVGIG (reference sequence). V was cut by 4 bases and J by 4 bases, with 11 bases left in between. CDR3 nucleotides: TGTGCCTGGACCAGGACACACGGAAACACCATATATTTT. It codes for CAWTRTHGNTIYF.

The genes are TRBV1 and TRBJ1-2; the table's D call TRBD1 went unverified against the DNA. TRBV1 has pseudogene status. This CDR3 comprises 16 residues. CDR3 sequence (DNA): TGCACCAGCAGAGGTCTCAGGGGGCGCGTAAACTATGGCTACACCTTC. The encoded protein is CTSRGLRGRVNYGYTF.

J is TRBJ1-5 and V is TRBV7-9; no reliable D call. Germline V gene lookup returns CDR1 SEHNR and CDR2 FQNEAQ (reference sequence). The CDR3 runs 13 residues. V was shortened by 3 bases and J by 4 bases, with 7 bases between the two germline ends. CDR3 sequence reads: CASSFGPNQPQHF. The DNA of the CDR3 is TGTGCCAGCAGCTTCGGGCCGAATCAGCCCCAGCATTTT.

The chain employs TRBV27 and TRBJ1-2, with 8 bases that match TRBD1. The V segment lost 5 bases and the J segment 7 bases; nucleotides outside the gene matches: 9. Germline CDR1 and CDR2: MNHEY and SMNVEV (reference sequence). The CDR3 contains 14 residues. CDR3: CASSPRQGAVGYTF. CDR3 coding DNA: TGTGCCAGCAGTCCCCGGCAGGGGGCTGTTGGCTACACCTTC.

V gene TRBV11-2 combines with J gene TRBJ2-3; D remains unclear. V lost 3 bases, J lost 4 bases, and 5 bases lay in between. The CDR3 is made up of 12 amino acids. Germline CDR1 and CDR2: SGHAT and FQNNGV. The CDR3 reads CASSFGADTQYF. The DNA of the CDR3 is TGTGCCAGCAGCTTTGGCGCAGATACGCAGTATTTT.

CDR3 protein: CASSYPGTGSYEQYF. CDR3 coding DNA: TGTGCCAGCAGTTACCCCGGGACAGGATCCTACGAGCAGTACTTC. V and J are TRBV5-6 and TRBJ2-7, with 8 bases identical to TRBD1. This CDR3 region has 15 residues. Unmatched junction bases numbered 8, after V lost 5 bases and J lost 1 base. Germline V gene sequence: CDR1 SGHDT, CDR2 YYEEEE. Variable domain in full (rest from reference TRBV5-6 and TRBJ2-7): DAGVTQSPTHLIKTRGQQVTLRCSPKSGHDTVSWYQQALGQGPQFIFQYYEEEERQRGNFPDRFSGHQFPNYSSELNVNALLLGDSALYLCASSYPGTGSYEQYFGPGTRLTVT.